This is a list of T cell receptor beta chains from one sample in a study of cytotoxic CD8 clonotypes in ibrutinib-treated CLL. Clones were read by immunoSEQ multiplex PCR, and TCRdb kept only the in-frame ones, dropping some. The table includes 58,000 or so clones, 57% detected once. Sample: PBMCs, taken after 12 months of ibrutinib treatment. The receptors originated from a human donor with chronic lymphocytic leukemia. Each CDR3 is given with its conserved first and last residue. D genes are given only for firm matches. Only some rows state a clone size, as once, few, many or a class for expanded clones.

j_call v_call d_call clone_size cdr3_nt cdr3_aa
TRBJ2-5 TRBV6-1 - - TGTGCCAGCAGTGAAGGAGGGGGGGCGTACGAGACCCAGTACTTC CASSEGGGAYETQYF
TRBJ1-4 TRBV6-1 - many TGTGCCAGCAGTGAATTCAGGGCTAGGCACGAAAAACTGTTTTTT CASSEFRARHEKLFF
TRBJ2-1 TRBV15 - - TGTGCCACCATCCCTGATCGGGCGGACTTGTACAATGAGCAGTTCTTC CATIPDRADLYNEQFF
TRBJ1-5 TRBV18 - few TGTGCCAGCTCCCACACTCCCGAAGGCAATCAGCCCCAGCATTTT CASSHTPEGNQPQHF
TRBJ1-1 TRBV30 TRBD1 - TGTGCCTACACCCCGACGCGGACAGGGGGGTTCGCTTTCTTT CAYTPTRTGGFAFF
TRBJ2-2 TRBV6-1 TRBD1 - TGTGCCAGCAGTGCCAGGGGGCATAGGGAGCTGTTTTTT CASSARGHRELFF
TRBJ2-7 TRBV5-6 TRBD1 - TGTGCCAGCAGCTTAGGGGACAGATGGAACGAGCAGTACTTC CASSLGDRWNEQYF
TRBJ2-7 TRBV27 - - TGTGCCAGCAGTCCGGGAAAGGTCTACGAGCAGTACTTC CASSPGKVYEQYF
TRBJ2-1 TRBV9 - - TGTGCCAGCTCCGGGACAAAGCAGTTCTTC CASSGTKQFF
TRBJ2-3 TRBV7-8 - many TGTGCCAGCAGCCCTACCACCCCGCGTGGGGTGGATACGCAGTATTTT CASSPTTPRGVDTQYF
TRBJ1-1 TRBV13 - - TGTGCCAGCAGCTTTGGGGGGGGCTCCCCTGAAGCTTTCTTT CASSFGGGSPEAFF
TRBJ2-1 TRBV6-5 TRBD2 - TGTGCCAGCGGGGGGGGAAACAATGAGCAGTTCTTC CASGGGNNEQFF
TRBJ2-7 TRBV6-6 - few TGTGCCAGCAGTGACCCGCCAGGGCCCTACGAGCAGTACTTC CASSDPPGPYEQYF
TRBJ2-2 TRBV14 - - TGTGCCAGCAGCCAAATTGTTTTTGCAGGATTGAATGACGGGGAGCTGTTTTTT CASSQIVFAGLNDGELFF
TRBJ2-1 TRBV28 TRBD2 - TGTGCCAGCACCTCCCCTCTAGCGGGAGAAGGGAATGAGCAGTTCTTC CASTSPLAGEGNEQFF
TRBJ1-1 TRBV7-9 - - TGTGCCAGCAGCCGCCCGTCAACAGGGAACACTGAAGCTTTCTTT CASSRPSTGNTEAFF
TRBJ2-1 TRBV10-2 - - TGCGCCAGCAGTGAGTCGGGGAGCGGAAGACACAATGAGCAGTTCTTC CASSESGSGRHNEQFF
TRBJ2-1 TRBV5-4 TRBD2 few TGTGCCAGCAGCGGGACTAGCGGGAGCTTCAATGAGCAGTTCTTC CASSGTSGSFNEQFF
TRBJ2-1 TRBV2 TRBD1 - TGTGCCACCCTCCGGGACAGCTCCTACAATGAGCAGTTCTTC CATLRDSSYNEQFF
TRBJ1-2 TRBV18 - - TGTGCCAGCTCACGAGAAGGGGAGGCGAAGCATGGCTACACCTTC CASSREGEAKHGYTF
TRBJ1-1 TRBV13 - - TGTGCCAGCAGCCACTCAGGGGCGGTTGCTTTCTTT CASSHSGAVAFF
TRBJ2-2 TRBV19 TRBD2 - TGTGCCAGTAATGCGGGAGGTCTTGTCGGGGAGCTGTTTTTT CASNAGGLVGELFF
TRBJ1-6 TRBV6-5 - - TGTGCCAGCAGTTGGCATTCGCCCTATAATTCACCCCTCCACTTT CASSWHSPYNSPLHF
TRBJ2-5 TRBV2 - - TGTGCCAGCAGTGAAGCGGTAAAGCCTCCCCACTTC CASSEAVKPPHF
TRBJ1-6 TRBV18 - - TGTGCCAGCTCACCTTCAGGGACAAATTCACCCCTCCACTTT CASSPSGTNSPLHF
TRBJ2-3 TRBV27 TRBD1 - TGTGCCAGCAGTTTATCGGCCCCCGGGGACAGTCTAACAGATACGCAGTATTTT CASSLSAPGDSLTDTQYF
TRBJ1-3 TRBV10-1 - few TGCGCCAGCAGCGGGCCTGCCTCTGGAAACACCATATATTTT CASSGPASGNTIYF
TRBJ1-1 TRBV5-1 - - TGCGCCAGCAGCTGGAGGCAGGGGTCGCAAAGGACCACTGAAGCTTTCTTT CASSWRQGSQRTTEAFF
TRBJ1-5 TRBV19 TRBD1 - TGTGCCAGTAGGGAGACAGGGCCTCAGCCCCAGCATTTT CASRETGPQPQHF
TRBJ2-2 TRBV18 TRBD1 - TGTGCCAGCTCTCCTTTGGCCACTGACAGGGGTAACACCGGGGAGCTGTTTTTT CASSPLATDRGNTGELFF
TRBJ1-6 TRBV4-1 TRBD1 - TGCGCCAGCAGACGGGGACAGGCCGTTTCTTTAGGATCACCCCTCCACTTT CASRRGQAVSLGSPLHF
TRBJ2-3 TRBV28 TRBD2 - TGTGCCAGCAGTTTAGCGGGGGGAACAGATACGCAGTATTTT CASSLAGGTDTQYF
TRBJ1-2 TRBV5-8 TRBD1 - TGTGCCACCTCCCAGGGGGCGAGCTACACCTTC CATSQGASYTF
TRBJ1-1 TRBV21-1 - - TGTGCCAGCAGGCCATTCAACAGGGGAATGAACACTGAAGCTTTCTTT CASRPFNRGMNTEAFF
TRBJ2-5 TRBV25-1 - once TGTGCCAGCAGTCACGTGGCTCTACAAGAGACCCAGTACTTC CASSHVALQETQYF
TRBJ1-5 TRBV28 - - TGTGCGGGGGGGAAACGGGGCAATCAGCCCCAGCATTTT CAGGKRGNQPQHF
TRBJ2-3 TRBV28 - - TGTGCCAGCAGTCTACTCCGGGATACGCAGTATTTT CASSLLRDTQYF
TRBJ2-1 TRBV7-2 TRBD2 - TGTGCCAGCAGCTTGACTAGCGGGACATACAATGAGCAGTTCTTC CASSLTSGTYNEQFF
TRBJ2-7 TRBV6-1 TRBD1 few TGTGCCAGCAAACGGGACAGTATGGGTAGGCAGTACTTC CASKRDSMGRQYF
TRBJ2-5 TRBV7-8 TRBD1 - TGTGCCAGCAGCCTCGGGGGACAGGGACGGGAGACCCAGTACTTC CASSLGGQGRETQYF
TRBJ2-3 TRBV18 - - TGTGCCAGCTCACTCTCGGGAGCCGGTACGCAGTATTTT CASSLSGAGTQYF
TRBJ2-5 TRBV6-5 TRBD1 many TGTGCCAGCGGTACGGGACAGACCCAAGAGACCCAGTACTTC CASGTGQTQETQYF
TRBJ1-5 TRBV7-9 - - TGTGCCAGCAGCCCCTTTAGGGGAGAGCCCCAGCATTTT CASSPFRGEPQHF
TRBJ1-3 TRBV5-1 - few TGCGCCAGCAGCCGCCTACCCGGCATCTCTGGAAACACCATATATTTT CASSRLPGISGNTIYF